This T cell receptor beta chain was recovered during a study of blood T cell repertoires in COVID-19. CDR1 and CDR2 from the germline V gene are SGHTA and FQGTGA. CDR3 size: 13 residues. Trimming took 5 bases from V and 5 from J; bases not matched to a gene: 4. Using immunoSEQ multiplex PCR, the repertoire was profiled, and TCRdb retains in-frame clones only, with some absent. The table shows fewer than 150,000 clones, with 87% occurring only once. This clonotype was sampled from an older woman with acute or convalescent COVID-19. The chain uses TRBV7-3 and TRBJ1-1; 8 bases agree with TRBD1. The sample was peripheral blood. The CDR3 here is CASSRDRYTEAFF. The CDR3, as DNA: TGTGCCAGCAGCCGGGACAGGTATACTGAAGCTTTCTTT.